This T cell receptor beta chain appears in the sequencing data of a study of cytomegalovirus exposure and HLA in healthy donors. Repertoires were generated with immunoSEQ multiplex PCR, while TCRdb's copy carries only in-frame clones and drops some. The sample lists more than 60,000 clones; around 89% were seen once. Study results and limitations: Some public TCRs appeared in many individuals, while most sequences were rare.

Worth noting for this clone: Its antigen is as yet unknown.

Per germline, CDR1 SGDLS and CDR2 YYNGEE. V lost 2 bases to trimming and J lost 2 bases; unmatched junction nucleotides: 1. This CDR3 has 14 amino acids. The specimen was PBMCs. The receptor's source is a woman younger than 35 in good health and CMV-seronegative. The chain has TRBV9 and TRBJ2-1; 7 nucleotides match TRBD2. Here the CDR3 DNA reads TGTGCCAGCAGCGTCGGGGGGACCTACAATGAGCAGTTCTTC. It encodes CASSVGGTYNEQFF.